This T cell receptor beta chain was observed in a study of blood T cell repertoires in COVID-19. Produced via immunoSEQ multiplex PCR; TCRdb's table is partial and in-frame only. This sample has some 150,000 clones, with 75% to 80% found just once. Germline lookup yields CDR1 MRHNA and CDR2 SNTAGT. The J segment lost 5 bases and the V segment lost 4 bases, leaving 4 bases of the junction unmatched. CDR3 size: 15 residues. In terms of age and location, participants ranged from roughly 18 to 89 years and lived in roughly 22 US areas. All recovered Cohort 3 donors got two negative PCRs, got clearance, or saw symptom resolution.

The chain couples TRBV6-4 to TRBJ2-2, with 10 bases matching TRBD2. Sequencing was performed on PBMCs or T cells enriched from blood (not recorded which). The sequence was collected from a woman aged 50 to 60 who had recovered from COVID-19. The CDR3 region is CASSGTSGGTGELFF. In DNA form, the CDR3 reads TGTGCCAGCAGTGGGACTAGCGGAGGGACCGGGGAGCTGTTTTTT.